Detailed here is one T cell receptor (beta chain). The germline V and J ends were trimmed by 5 bases and 4 bases, with 11 bases remaining between them. This CDR3 comprises 14 residues. The germline gives CDR1 SGHAT, CDR2 FQDESV (reference sequence). These data originate in a study of T cells in localized non-small cell lung cancer. Clones were read by immunoSEQ multiplex PCR, and TCRdb kept only the in-frame ones, dropping some. There are some 29,000 clones in the sample; 70% to 90% occur only once, and around 2.8% lies in the top ten. The specimen comprised peripheral blood, sampled before any cancer treatment. The sequence derives from a woman between 18 and 50 years old with stage I lung adenocarcinoma. The V and J genes are TRBV11-1 and TRBJ1-4, with D uncertain. The CDR3 here is CASSRTVDNEKLFF. CDR3 nucleotides: TGTGCCAGCAGCCGGACGGTCGATAATGAAAAACTGTTTTTT.